One sample yielded the 28 T cell receptor beta chains listed below, sequenced in a study of T cell responses to AZD1222 COVID-19 vaccine. Measured with immunoSEQ multiplex PCR; TCRdb has only the in-frame clones, and not every one. The sample carries fewer than 250,000 clones, about 93% recorded once. The specimen comprised peripheral blood, sampled on day 0 of MenACWY control vaccination. These receptors were collected from an adult in good health.

The CDR3 DNA is TGTGCCAGCTCACTTCGGACGGATAGAGGGAACACTGAAGCTTTCTTT. Its protein product is CASSLRTDRGNTEAFF. This sequence joins TRBV18 and TRBJ1-1; D not certain. CDR1 and CDR2 (germline): KGHSH, LQKENI. This CDR3 comprises 16 residues. The V end lost 4 bases, the J end lost 1 base, and 16 bases lay between the germline ends.

This chain joins TRBV11-2 and TRBJ1-6; D gene uncertain. CDR1 and CDR2 (germline): SGHAT, FQNNGV. The CDR3 consists of 12 residues. Trimming took off 5 bases at V and 9 bases at J, with 8 bases between the two ends. CDR3 loop: CASSHDLSPLHF. CDR3 nucleotides: TGTGCCAGCAGCCATGACCTTTCACCCCTCCACTTT.

V is TRBV6-1 and J is TRBJ2-2; 10 nucleotides line up with TRBD1. The germline V gene has CDR1 MNHNS and CDR2 SASEGT. The CDR3 runs to 18 residues. With V trimmed by 4 bases and J by 0 bases, 8 bases remained unmatched. CDR3 in amino acids: CASSGRDRGMSNTGELFF. The CDR3 DNA follows: TGTGCCAGCAGTGGTAGGGACAGGGGAATGTCGAACACCGGGGAGCTGTTTTTT.

The rearrangement links TRBV3-1 (or the pseudogene TRBV3-2) to TRBJ2-3; the D is unclear. This CDR3 is built from 13 residues. The germline V gene encodes CDR1 LGHDT and CDR2 YNNKEL (reference sequence). With 2 bases removed from V and 4 bases from J, the gap between germline ends came to 7 bases. The CDR3 region has the DNA TGTGCCAGCAGCCAACTCAGCGCAGATACGCAGTATTTT. It is translated as CASSQLSADTQYF.

This clone was observed a single time. The chain joins TRBV7-2 to TRBJ2-5, with D perhaps TRBD2 (6 bases). This CDR3 is 13 amino acids long. Germline CDR1 and CDR2: SGHTA and FQGNSA. The ends were cut back, 1 base at V and 4 bases at J, with 7 bases in the middle. This CDR3 reads CASSLGGVETQYF. CDR3 sequence (DNA): TGTGCCAGCAGCTTAGGGGGGGTAGAGACCCAGTACTTC.

The gene calls are TRBV28 and TRBJ1-4; D gene unclear. The CDR3 contains 13 residues. CDR1 and CDR2 (germline): MDHEN, SYDVKM. With 2 bases removed from V and 7 bases from J, the gap between germline ends came to 8 bases. CDR3 sequence: CASSLMGVEKLFF. CDR3 DNA: TGTGCCAGCAGTTTAATGGGCGTTGAAAAACTGTTTTTT.

The CDR3 sequence: CASSLEGIATVPTGELFF. CDR3 nucleotides: TGCGCCAGCAGCTTGGAGGGTATCGCGACAGTACCCACCGGGGAGCTGTTTTTT. This chain links TRBV5-1 with TRBJ2-2; TRBD1 is a possible D gene (5 bases). Trimming left V 0 bases short and J 4 bases short, with 19 bases between. The CDR3 has 18 residues. Looked up from germline, CDR1 is SGHRS and CDR2 is YFSETQ.

The chain employs TRBV18 and TRBJ1-3, with D unresolved. Per germline, CDR1 KGHSH and CDR2 LQKENI. V dropped 3 bases and J dropped 0 bases, with 12 bases sitting between them. The length of the CDR3 is 16 residues. CDR3 nucleotides: TGTGCCAGCTCACCCGGTTCCGGGATCTCTGGAAACACCATATATTTT. Protein product: CASSPGSGISGNTIYF.

This chain joins TRBV11-2 and TRBJ2-2; TRBD2 aligns across 10 bases. CDR3 length: 17 residues. Germline lookup yields CDR1 SGHAT and CDR2 FQNNGV. The ends lost 2 bases at V and 2 bases at J; junction bases unmatched: 5. The CDR3: CASSLSPSGGNTGELFF. The CDR3 nucleotides are TGTGCCAGCAGCTTATCGCCTAGCGGGGGAAACACCGGGGAGCTGTTTTTT.

The V call is TRBV3-1 (or the pseudogene TRBV3-2), the J call TRBJ1-1; 9 nucleotides match TRBD1. The CDR3 is 14 residues long. From germline, CDR1 is LGHDT and CDR2 YNNKEL (reference sequence). J gave up 2 bases and V 6 bases, and 4 bases lay outside the gene matches. CDR3 DNA sequence: TGTGCCAGCAGTGGACAGGGGAGTAACACTGAAGCTTTCTTT. Protein: CASSGQGSNTEAFF.

This rearrangement joins TRBV30 to TRBJ1-1, with D unresolved. The CDR3 has 12 amino acids. V was trimmed by 5 bases and J by 1 base, leaving 8 bases between them. The germline gives CDR1 GTSNPN, CDR2 SVGIG (reference sequence). The CDR3: CAWEGTNTEAFF. The CDR3 region has the DNA TGTGCCTGGGAGGGAACGAACACTGAAGCTTTCTTT. Filled out from reference TRBV30 and TRBJ1-1, the complete variable domain reads SQTIHQWPATLVQPVGSPLSLECTVEGTSNPNLYWYRQAAGRGLQLLFYSVGIGQISSEVPQNLSASRPQDRQFILSSKKLLLSDSGFYLCAWEGTNTEAFFGQGTRLTVV.

V gene TRBV30 combines with J gene TRBJ2-7; D assignment may be TRBD1 or TRBD2 (7 bases each). V was shortened by 2 bases and J by 4 bases, with 15 bases between the two germline ends. This CDR3 is built from 14 residues. Germline V lookup: CDR1 GTSNPN, CDR2 SVGIG (reference sequence). The CDR3 bases are TGTGCCTGGAGTAGGGGGGGGACAGCTTACGAGCAGTACTTC. Its protein is CAWSRGGTAYEQYF.

The chain carries TRBV20-1 and TRBJ1-4, with D possibly matching TRBD1 (5 bases). Trimming took 3 bases from V and 5 from J, leaving 10 bases between them. CDR1 and CDR2 from the germline V gene are DFQATT and SNEGSKA (reference sequence). The CDR3 sequence is 13 residues long. CDR3 DNA: TGCAGTGCTAGTGGGACGGGGAATGAAAAACTGTTTTTT. Translated, it gives CSASGTGNEKLFF.

The genes are TRBV3-1 (or the pseudogene TRBV3-2) and TRBJ2-2; 7 bases are shared with TRBD2. The CDR3 length is 16 residues. Germline loops: CDR1 LGHDT, CDR2 YNNKEL (reference sequence). The junction had 7 bases not matched to a gene; V was cut back by 2 bases and J by 4 bases. CDR3 nucleotides: TGTGCCAGCAGCCAAACCGGGACTATCCTCACCGGGGAGCTGTTTTTT. It yields the protein CASSQTGTILTGELFF.

V is TRBV10-2 and J is TRBJ2-7, with a possible D match to TRBD1 (5 bases). The CDR3 has 14 amino acids. CDR1 is WSHSY, CDR2 SAAADI, per germline. The V and J ends lost 3 bases and 1 base respectively, with 10 bases between them. CDR3 sequence reads: CASSDVRASYEQYF. CDR3 coding DNA: TGCGCCAGCAGTGATGTCAGGGCGTCCTACGAGCAGTACTTC.

The chain combines TRBV27 with TRBJ2-3; 7 bases are a match to TRBD1. CDR3 length equals 16 residues. Trimming at V came to 6 bases and at J to 6 bases, leaving 15 bases not matched to a gene. Germline V lookup: CDR1 MNHEY, CDR2 SMNVEV (reference sequence). Written as DNA, the CDR3 is TGTGCCAGCAGCCCTTGGGGACAGACCGCTACCGATACGCAGTATTTT. This gives the protein CASSPWGQTATDTQYF.

The chain is built from TRBV5-1 and TRBJ2-5; no clear D. This CDR3 comprises 12 residues. With 0 bases removed from V and 5 bases from J, the gap between germline ends came to 5 bases. CDR1 SGHRS and CDR2 YFSETQ come from the germline V gene. The DNA of the CDR3 is TGCGCCAGCAGCTTGGCCTTGGAGACCCAGTACTTC. It specifies CASSLALETQYF. Filled out from reference TRBV5-1 and TRBJ2-5, the complete variable domain reads KAGVTQTPRYLIKTRGQQVTLSCSPISGHRSVSWYQQTPGQGLQFLFEYFSETQRNKGNFPGRFSGRQFSNSRSEMNVSTLELGDSALYLCASSLALETQYFGPGTRLLVL.

This chain links TRBV7-9 with TRBJ2-1; TRBD2 aligns across 12 bases. The CDR3 contains 15 residues. From germline, CDR1 is SEHNR and CDR2 FQNEAQ (reference sequence). The V gene end was trimmed by 5 bases and the J gene end by 9 bases; junction bases not matched to a gene: 8. As DNA, the CDR3 is TGTGCCAGCAGCGAACTAGCGGGGGGCCAAACTGAGCAGTTCTTC. Translated: CASSELAGGQTEQFF.

J is TRBJ1-2 and V is TRBV4-1; the D gene is possibly TRBD1 (5 bases). Trimming removed 3 bases at V and 4 bases at J, with 9 bases between. The CDR3 runs to 13 residues. Germline CDR1 and CDR2: MGHRA and YSYEKL. Written as DNA, the CDR3 is TGCGCCAGCAGCCACCAGGGAGGCTATGGCTACACCTTC. This translates into CASSHQGGYGYTF.

V gene TRBV6-5 combines with J gene TRBJ2-3; 14 bases fit TRBD2. The J segment lost 5 bases and the V segment lost 10 bases, leaving 8 bases of the junction unmatched. The CDR3 length is 15 residues. CDR1 MNHEY and CDR2 SVGAGI come from the germline V gene. The CDR3 sequence: CAIARTSGGRDTQYF. In DNA form, the CDR3 reads TGTGCCATCGCCCGGACTAGCGGGGGGAGAGATACGCAGTATTTT.

This chain uses TRBV6-2 or TRBV6-3 with TRBJ1-5; D is unresolved. The V end was cut by 0 bases, the J end by 3 bases, with 9 bases between. This CDR3 comprises 15 residues. The germline CDR1 and CDR2 sequences are MNHEY and SVGEGT. CDR3 in amino acids: CASSYSELVNQPQHF. In DNA, the CDR3 is TGTGCCAGCAGTTACTCAGAGCTGGTCAATCAGCCCCAGCATTTT.

V is TRBV3-1 (or the pseudogene TRBV3-2) and J is TRBJ1-1, with D possibly being TRBD1 (5 bases). Germline V gene lookup returns CDR1 LGHDT and CDR2 YNNKEL (reference sequence). The germline V and J ends were trimmed by 1 base and 11 bases, with 17 bases remaining between them. The CDR3 spans 14 residues. CDR3 sequence reads: CASSQGQSGSRAFF. The CDR3 DNA reads as TGTGCCAGCAGCCAAGGACAGAGTGGAAGTCGGGCTTTCTTT.

This clone was seen only a few times. Written as DNA, the CDR3 is TGTGCCAGCAGCTTAGTAGCGGACAGCCTACATGGCTACACCTTC. Encoded protein: CASSLVADSLHGYTF. V is TRBV11-2 and J is TRBJ1-2, with D maybe TRBD1 (6 bases). This CDR3 spans 15 amino acids. V dropped 1 base and J dropped 6 bases, with 15 bases sitting between them. Germline values: CDR1 SGHAT, CDR2 FQNNGV.

The chain is built from TRBV10-1 and TRBJ2-5; no clear D. CDR1 and CDR2 from the germline V gene are WNHNN and SYGVQD (reference sequence). The V gene lost 0 bases and the J gene lost 2 bases, with 10 bases spanning the gap. The CDR3 runs 15 residues. The CDR3 nucleotides are TGCGCCAGCAGTGAGTCGTTGGCAGGACAAGAGACCCAGTACTTC. Translated: CASSESLAGQETQYF.

This clone was picked up one time. V is TRBV2 and J is TRBJ2-7, with D hard to call. Between the trimmed V and J ends, which lost 3 bases and 6 bases, there was a span of 15 bases. CDR3 length equals 14 residues. Germline assignment: CDR1 SNHLY and CDR2 FYNNEI. The CDR3 DNA is TGTGCCAGCAGTGACCGGACCCTTCCGGGCGAGCAGTACTTC. It codes for CASSDRTLPGEQYF.

The chain combines TRBV30 with TRBJ1-2; 8 bases are a match to TRBD1. Germline CDR1 is GTSNPN and CDR2 is SVGIG (reference sequence). The CDR3 is 13 amino acids. The junction had 5 bases not matched to a gene; V was cut back by 4 bases and J by 4 bases. CDR3 nucleotides: TGTGCCTGGATGGGACAGGCCAGCTATGGCTACACCTTC. Its translation is CAWMGQASYGYTF.

V gene TRBV2 combines with J gene TRBJ2-5; 11 nucleotides agree with TRBD2. Trimming removed 6 bases from V and 5 bases from J; junction bases left unmatched: 8. CDR3 length: 15 amino acids. CDR1 is SNHLY, CDR2 FYNNEI, per germline. The CDR3: CASSALAGGGETQYF. CDR3 DNA sequence: TGTGCCAGCAGCGCTCTAGCGGGGGGCGGGGAGACCCAGTACTTC.

Concerning this clone itself: Other DNA sequences in this specimen translate into the identical CDR3. The chain uses TRBV19 and TRBJ1-2, with D possibly TRBD1 on 6 matching bases. Deletions cut 4 bases from V and 4 bases from J, with 10 bases between. The CDR3 sequence is 13 residues long. Germline CDR1 reads LNHDA; CDR2 reads SQIVND (reference sequence). The CDR3 reads CASSTTGSYGYTF. The CDR3 DNA reads as TGTGCCAGTAGTACTACAGGGTCCTATGGCTACACCTTC.